This T cell receptor (beta chain) was obtained from a study of OX40 agonist ivuxolimab in advanced cancers. Between the trimmed V and J ends, which lost 5 bases and 7 bases, there was a span of 22 bases. The V gene's germline CDR1 is SGHNT and CDR2 YYREEE (reference sequence). This CDR3 comprises 16 residues. TCRdb's copy holds only in-frame clones and misses some; the assay was immunoSEQ multiplex PCR. The data hold fewer than 80,000 clones, with around 93% observed a single time. This clone was counted only a few times. The starting material was CD4+ or CD8+ T cells sorted from blood, obtained in a trial of the OX40 agonist ivuxolimab. The chain employs TRBV5-4 and TRBJ2-1; perhaps TRBD2 as D (6 bases). The clonotype comes from an adult with an advanced solid tumor such as melanoma, head and neck, liver or kidney cancer. The DNA for the CDR3 is TGTGCCAGCAGTCCACCCGGCGTTCCCGGGGGTAATGAGCAGTTCTTC. It translates to CASSPPGVPGGNEQFF.